Listed below are T cell receptor beta chains from one sample, sequenced in a study of PD-L1 blockade in urothelial cancer. Profiled with immunoSEQ multiplex PCR; TCRdb holds only in-frame clones, not every one. The repertoire consists of about 82,000 clones, with roughly 82% occurring once and the leading ten covering 9% to 9.5%. Source: PBMCs, taken around atezolizumab (anti-PD-L1) treatment. The receptors here all came from a man between 65 and 85 years old with urothelial cancer. Both conserved end residues are trimmed from each CDR3.

J gene: TRBJ2-1
V gene: TRBV18
CDR3 protein: ASSPRSETDNEQF

J gene: TRBJ1-3
V gene: TRBV13
CDR3 protein: ASSLDTSGNTIY

J gene: TRBJ2-7
V gene: TRBV7-6
CDR3 protein: ASSWTSYEQY

J gene: TRBJ2-3
V gene: TRBV7-3
CDR3 protein: ASSPNGGDTQY

J gene: TRBJ1-6
V gene: TRBV5-4
CDR3 protein: ASSLVGSNSPLH

J gene: TRBJ2-2
V gene: TRBV12-5
CDR3 protein: ASGFLERQTKKSVTGELF

J gene: TRBJ1-5
V gene: TRBV30
CDR3 protein: AWSVTGTRNQPQH

J gene: TRBJ1-2
V gene: TRBV7-9
CDR3 protein: ASSLPKGVGYT

J gene: TRBJ2-5
V gene: TRBV5-1
CDR3 protein: ASYSRDRETQY

J gene: TRBJ1-2
V gene: TRBV19
CDR3 protein: ASSPRQGEYGYT

J gene: TRBJ1-2
V gene: TRBV4-3
CDR3 protein: ASSQDTGTRRDGYT

J gene: TRBJ1-1
V gene: TRBV5-4
CDR3 protein: ASSLGQGALTEAF

J gene: TRBJ1-2
V gene: TRBV9
CDR3 protein: ASSVAPGANYGYT

J gene: TRBJ2-1
V gene: TRBV6-1
CDR3 protein: ASSEGTGETNEQF

J gene: TRBJ2-5
V gene: TRBV9
CDR3 protein: ASSVGQMNYQETQY

J gene: TRBJ1-2
V gene: TRBV5-8
CDR3 protein: ASSLQGVGGYT

J gene: TRBJ2-7
V gene: TRBV2
CDR3 protein: ASSWTSGSSEQY

J gene: TRBJ2-1
V gene: TRBV6-6
CDR3 protein: ASSYESIYNEQF

J gene: TRBJ2-7
V gene: TRBV30
CDR3 protein: AWRKAGTYEQY

J gene: TRBJ2-7
V gene: TRBV6-5
CDR3 protein: ASSYSGLVGSYEQY

J gene: TRBJ1-5
V gene: TRBV2
CDR3 protein: ASSEGRQGQPQH

J gene: TRBJ2-7
V gene: TRBV11-3
CDR3 protein: ASSREQGYEQY

J gene: TRBJ1-2
V gene: TRBV10-3
CDR3 protein: AISGKGDYGYT

J gene: TRBJ1-2
V gene: TRBV18
CDR3 protein: ASSSGGYGYT

J gene: TRBJ2-7
V gene: TRBV4-3
CDR3 protein: ASSQDRFSYEQY

J gene: TRBJ1-5
V gene: TRBV11-2
CDR3 protein: ASSLDPGSQPQH

J gene: TRBJ1-1
V gene: TRBV7-9
CDR3 protein: ASSLRGTEAF

J gene: TRBJ1-3
V gene: TRBV30
CDR3 protein: AWSVVGLLLSGNTIY

J gene: TRBJ1-1
V gene: TRBV7-3
CDR3 protein: ASSTHGQGMGTEAF

J gene: TRBJ2-7
V gene: TRBV5-8
CDR3 protein: ASSLRGAPEQY